Given below is one T cell receptor (beta chain) in context. Its antigen is not yet known. No per-base quality is available; no much larger clone lies one base away. These data originate in a study of cytomegalovirus exposure and HLA in healthy donors (TCRdb year 2017). About the study as a whole: A later analysis indicated that the 120 or so validation repertoires were generated on the platform also employed for the roughly 650 repertoires of the first cohort. A separate validation cohort of roughly 130 different subjects was used in addition to the roughly 700-subject first cohort. To predict cytomegalovirus infection status, the study combined high-throughput TCR immunosequencing, statistical association of individual TCRs with disease status, and machine learning. The study was designed to test whether signatures of past pathogen exposure could be identified by cataloging public T cell receptors. Here is what the overall study found, with its caveats: A few of the identified cytomegalovirus-associated TCR beta chains were confirmed in vitro to be specific for cytomegalovirus antigens. A total of 150 or so TCR beta chains were listed by the study as associated with cytomegalovirus. In both the original and validation cohorts, the classifier was reported to diagnose cytomegalovirus status with high specificity and sensitivity. Across donors, most TCR sequences were observed very rarely, whereas some public TCRs were present in many individuals. It was suggested by the authors that the approach could potentially be generalized to other disease states and immunological phenotypes. The validation cohort had no HLA typing available for a later analysis, so co-occurrence within that cohort was assessed over all 120 or so repertoires. In a later analysis, TCRs clustered in the first cohort were found to also tend to co-occur in the 120 or so validation repertoires, with 94% of cluster scores above 0.

Reading from cysteine to phenylalanine, the CDR3 counts 15 amino acids. Only CDR3 DNA is held: 45 bases, read in frame from base 1. V ends up 4 bases short and J 7 bases short, with an unmatched junction base count of 11. Sequences SGHNT (CDR1) and YYREEE (CDR2) are obtained from the germline V gene (reference sequence). Library preparation used the immunoSEQ multiplex PCR assay. The original pipeline was this. A statistical classification framework was built for diagnosing cytomegalovirus status from the catalog of TCR beta chain sequences. This immuneACCESS table, as held by TCRdb, lists in-frame sequences with V and J called but not all clones. Of the missing ones, under half trace to an unresolved V gene in checked studies; the others have no known cause. Clonal size and the V and J genes are those of that table, whereas D and trimming came from the DNA. This sample holds roughly 150,000 clones; 70% to 90% were observed only once. Around 3.4% of the sample is taken by the ten largest.

Separate from the roughly 630-subject first cohort, the validation cohort of roughly 130 subjects was the group to which the donors belonged. The sequence was obtained from a woman under 30 in good health and CMV-seropositive. Sequences were obtained from PBMCs. In this chain, TRBV5-4 is recombined with TRBJ1-2; TRBD1 agrees with 9 junctional bases. The CDR3 loop reads CASSNSGTGTGGYTF. The sequenced DNA: TGTGCCAGCAGCAACTCCGGGACAGGGACCGGTGGCTACACCTTC. Here the CDR3 is joined to the reference TRBV5-4 and TRBJ1-2 genes, and the full variable domain is: ETGVTQSPTHLIKTRGQQVTLRCSSQSGHNTVSWYQQALGQGPQFIFQYYREEENGRGNFPPRFSGLQFPNYSSELNVNALELDDSALYLCASSNSGTGTGGYTFGSGTRLTVV.